In this sample, the clone carrying this T cell receptor beta chain turned up many times. Researchers prepared the TCRbeta library using unique molecular identifiers, the study reports. A single record per CDR3 protein comes from TCRdb applying MiXCR to the PCR reads. The repertoire has fewer than 400,000 distinct CDR3 sequences, roughly 25% of them found once; the top ten carry 9.5% to 13%. The entry originates in a study of T-cell reconstitution after alpha-beta-depleted transplantation in children. Trimming cost V 6 bases and J 5 bases, with 16 bases left between them. The CDR3 runs to 14 residues.

The chain employs TRBV12-3 or TRBV12-4 and TRBJ2-5; D ambiguous. This material consisted of PBMCs, mostly from graft donor cells, taken 180 days after TCRalphabeta/CD19-depleted stem cell transplant. The receptor was derived from a male patient younger than 18 who had a stem cell transplant for acute lymphoblastic leukemia, so the T cells may come from the graft donor. The CDR3 DNA reads TGTGCCAGCAGGGCTGTTGGGTCTCGGGAGACCCAGTACTTC. Translating gives CASRAVGSRETQYF.